A selection of T cell receptor beta chains follows, all from one sample in a study of T cells after yellow fever vaccination. TCRdb itself ran the 5' RACE reads through MiXCR, one entry per CDR3 protein. This sample has about 340,000 distinct CDR3 sequences, with around 12% found just once. Sequencing was performed on CD4+ T cells sorted from PBMCs, taken 15 days after the yellow fever booster vaccination. The receptor source for this set is a young man who received the YFV17D yellow fever vaccine. Each CDR3 is given without its conserved first and last residue.

j_gene: TRBJ2-5; v_gene: TRBV7-9; CDR3aa: ASSSGIIETQY
j_gene: TRBJ1-1; v_gene: TRBV6-5; CDR3aa: ASSRGWTTEAF
j_gene: TRBJ1-6; v_gene: TRBV7-2; CDR3aa: ASRLQGVFYNSPLH
j_gene: TRBJ2-5; v_gene: TRBV5-1; CDR3aa: ASSQGTSGGAWETQY
j_gene: TRBJ2-7; v_gene: TRBV6-1; CDR3aa: ASRGHQYGEQY
j_gene: TRBJ1-1; v_gene: TRBV27; CDR3aa: ASSASSGGAEPYTEAF
j_gene: TRBJ2-5; v_gene: TRBV6-6; CDR3aa: ASSYGPAQETQY
j_gene: TRBJ1-4; v_gene: TRBV12-3/TRBV12-4; CDR3aa: ASSLVTEKLF
j_gene: TRBJ1-6; v_gene: TRBV5-1; CDR3aa: ASSQDRANNSPLH
j_gene: TRBJ2-5; v_gene: TRBV2; CDR3aa: ASSARGLAGTETQY
j_gene: TRBJ1-6; v_gene: TRBV5-4; CDR3aa: ATSGEGENSPLH
j_gene: TRBJ2-2; v_gene: TRBV11-2; CDR3aa: ASSPPRPDTGELF
j_gene: TRBJ2-1; v_gene: TRBV10-3; CDR3aa: AISDEGGGINNEQF
j_gene: TRBJ1-1; v_gene: TRBV7-2; CDR3aa: ASRQSGGRGGTEAF
j_gene: TRBJ1-1; v_gene: TRBV7-9; CDR3aa: ASSLGAGDANTEAF
j_gene: TRBJ2-7; v_gene: TRBV20-1; CDR3aa: SARDTGTYEQY
j_gene: TRBJ1-2; v_gene: TRBV6-4; CDR3aa: ASSDSSGIGYT
j_gene: TRBJ2-3; v_gene: TRBV7-2; CDR3aa: ASSLGLAGPTDTQY
j_gene: TRBJ1-1; v_gene: TRBV6-5; CDR3aa: ASRGDTEAF
j_gene: TRBJ1-1; v_gene: TRBV12-3/TRBV12-4; CDR3aa: ASRTTGGVTEAF
j_gene: TRBJ2-2; v_gene: TRBV4-3; CDR3aa: ASSQDWGLGGTGELF
j_gene: TRBJ1-2; v_gene: TRBV7-8; CDR3aa: ASSLAGTGYGYT
j_gene: TRBJ1-5; v_gene: TRBV20-1; CDR3aa: SALPRGLGNQPQH
j_gene: TRBJ2-5; v_gene: TRBV7-2; CDR3aa: ASSQGVQETQY
j_gene: TRBJ2-7; v_gene: TRBV5-1; CDR3aa: ASSSRSGDRYEQY
j_gene: TRBJ1-1; v_gene: TRBV27; CDR3aa: ASSFNGNSEAF
j_gene: TRBJ1-6; v_gene: TRBV12-3/TRBV12-4; CDR3aa: ASTPSSERRSPLH
j_gene: TRBJ2-4; v_gene: TRBV20-1; CDR3aa: SASQNIQY
j_gene: TRBJ2-5; v_gene: TRBV29-1; CDR3aa: SARGGRIETQY
j_gene: TRBJ2-7; v_gene: TRBV6-5; CDR3aa: ASSRGGTLIYEQY
j_gene: TRBJ2-3; v_gene: TRBV6-5; CDR3aa: ASSFSGPTDTQY
j_gene: TRBJ1-1; v_gene: TRBV6-5; CDR3aa: ASSHGKVRKNTEAF
j_gene: TRBJ1-2; v_gene: TRBV4-2; CDR3aa: ASSQDGRGYGYT
j_gene: TRBJ2-5; v_gene: TRBV7-2; CDR3aa: ASSLSGTGGRRVVTQY
j_gene: TRBJ2-5; v_gene: TRBV5-6; CDR3aa: ASSPRLAGGLKTQY
j_gene: TRBJ1-2; v_gene: TRBV6-1; CDR3aa: ASSEGHLSNYGYT
j_gene: TRBJ2-5; v_gene: TRBV2; CDR3aa: ASSGRLTGVQETQY